The rows below give T cell receptor beta chains drawn from one sample of a study of CD8 T cells in Susac syndrome. TCRdb called the immunoSEQ multiplex PCR reads again in MiXCR, with one record for every CDR3 protein. The sample lists some 170,000 distinct CDR3 sequences, around 96% seen once, with 0.085% to 0.13% in the top ten. Input material: CD4+ T cells from PBMCs. The receptors originated from a human donor in good health. Both conserved end residues are part of each CDR3. Fields, in order: J gene, V gene, D gene, clone size, CDR3 DNA, CDR3 protein. The D gene is left open where the match is weak. Expanded clones are given a class, and other clones once, few, many or no size at all.

j_gene: TRBJ2-1; v_gene: TRBV28; d_gene: NA; abundance: NA; CDR3nt: TGTGCCAGCAGACGAGATGGTGAGCAGTTCTTC; CDR3aa: CASRRDGEQFF
j_gene: TRBJ2-5; v_gene: TRBV9; d_gene: TRBD1; abundance: NA; CDR3nt: TGTGCCAGCAGCCAGAGACAGGGAGTCGGGCAAGAGACCCAGTACTTC; CDR3aa: CASSQRQGVGQETQYF
j_gene: TRBJ2-3; v_gene: TRBV7-2; d_gene: TRBD2; abundance: few; CDR3nt: TGTGCCAGCAGCCTCGCGATAGCGGGAGGAGAGGATACGCAGTATTTT; CDR3aa: CASSLAIAGGEDTQYF
j_gene: TRBJ1-2; v_gene: TRBV30; d_gene: TRBD1; abundance: NA; CDR3nt: TGTGCCTGGAATTTCGGGGACAGCGGCAGCTATGGCTACACCTTC; CDR3aa: CAWNFGDSGSYGYTF
j_gene: TRBJ1-1; v_gene: TRBV5-4; d_gene: NA; abundance: few; CDR3nt: TGTGCCAGCAGCTTGGACAGGAACACTGAAGCTTTCTTT; CDR3aa: CASSLDRNTEAFF
j_gene: TRBJ2-3; v_gene: TRBV20-1; d_gene: TRBD2; abundance: once; CDR3nt: TGCAGTGCTAGTATCGGTAGCGGGCCAGATACGCAGTATTTT; CDR3aa: CSASIGSGPDTQYF
j_gene: TRBJ2-1; v_gene: TRBV20-1; d_gene: NA; abundance: NA; CDR3nt: TGCAGTGCTAGAGTGATTTTGGGTGCTGAGCAGTTCTTC; CDR3aa: CSARVILGAEQFF
j_gene: TRBJ1-1; v_gene: TRBV3-1; d_gene: TRBD1; abundance: NA; CDR3nt: TGTGCCAGCAGCCATCGAGGACAGGGGTTGAACACTGAAGCTTTCTTT; CDR3aa: CASSHRGQGLNTEAFF
j_gene: TRBJ2-3; v_gene: TRBV15; d_gene: NA; abundance: NA; CDR3nt: TGTGCCACCAGCAGAAGGGGGGAGATGGATACGCAGTATTTT; CDR3aa: CATSRRGEMDTQYF
j_gene: TRBJ2-3; v_gene: TRBV30; d_gene: NA; abundance: once; CDR3nt: TGTGCCTGGAGTGGGGCAAATACGCAGTATTTT; CDR3aa: CAWSGANTQYF
j_gene: TRBJ2-5; v_gene: TRBV5-1; d_gene: NA; abundance: NA; CDR3nt: TGCGCCAGTAAGGGGGACGGAGAGACCCAGTACTTC; CDR3aa: CASKGDGETQYF
j_gene: TRBJ2-1; v_gene: TRBV3-1; d_gene: NA; abundance: NA; CDR3nt: TGTGCCAGCAGCCAAATGGCCGGGATCCACAATGAGCAGTTCTTC; CDR3aa: CASSQMAGIHNEQFF
j_gene: TRBJ2-5; v_gene: TRBV7-2; d_gene: NA; abundance: NA; CDR3nt: TGTGCCAGCAGCAGCCCGTCGAAGACCCAGTACTTC; CDR3aa: CASSSPSKTQYF
j_gene: TRBJ2-7; v_gene: TRBV3-1; d_gene: TRBD1; abundance: NA; CDR3nt: TGTGCCAGCAGCCCGAGGGACAGGTATAACTACGAGCAGTACTTC; CDR3aa: CASSPRDRYNYEQYF
j_gene: TRBJ2-3; v_gene: TRBV30; d_gene: TRBD2; abundance: NA; CDR3nt: TGTGCCTGGAGCGGGAGGGCCAAAGATACGCAGTATTTT; CDR3aa: CAWSGRAKDTQYF
j_gene: TRBJ2-1; v_gene: TRBV15; d_gene: NA; abundance: NA; CDR3nt: TGTGCCACCAGCAGAGCGGCAGGCTACAATGAGCAGTTCTTC; CDR3aa: CATSRAAGYNEQFF
j_gene: TRBJ1-4; v_gene: TRBV21-1; d_gene: NA; abundance: once; CDR3nt: TGTGCCAGCAGCGATGGAAGGTTGGCTGAAAAACTGTTTTTT; CDR3aa: CASSDGRLAEKLFF
j_gene: TRBJ1-2; v_gene: TRBV27; d_gene: NA; abundance: NA; CDR3nt: TGTGCCAGCAGTTTATGGCTAGGCCATCCAAGCTACACCTTC; CDR3aa: CASSLWLGHPSYTF
j_gene: TRBJ2-3; v_gene: TRBV18; d_gene: NA; abundance: NA; CDR3nt: TGTGCCAGCTCACCTTGGGGAACTAGCACAGATACGCAGTATTTT; CDR3aa: CASSPWGTSTDTQYF
j_gene: TRBJ2-5; v_gene: TRBV28; d_gene: TRBD2; abundance: NA; CDR3nt: TGTGCCAGCTCCTCAGGAAAGGGAGGGCAAGAGACCCAGTACTTC; CDR3aa: CASSSGKGGQETQYF
j_gene: TRBJ2-7; v_gene: TRBV9; d_gene: NA; abundance: NA; CDR3nt: TGTGCCAGCAGCGACGGGTCTTCTAGTTACGAGCAGTACTTC; CDR3aa: CASSDGSSSYEQYF
j_gene: TRBJ2-3; v_gene: TRBV29-1; d_gene: TRBD1; abundance: NA; CDR3nt: TGCAGCGTTCACGGACAGGGCGGAGATACGCAGTATTTT; CDR3aa: CSVHGQGGDTQYF
j_gene: TRBJ2-2; v_gene: TRBV5-6; d_gene: NA; abundance: NA; CDR3nt: TGTGCCAGCAGCTTGGAAGGGCGTCCAGCCGGGGAGCTGTTTTTT; CDR3aa: CASSLEGRPAGELFF
j_gene: TRBJ2-1; v_gene: TRBV29-1; d_gene: NA; abundance: NA; CDR3nt: TGCAGCGTAGCCAGGGGGGGGTATGAGCAGTTCTTC; CDR3aa: CSVARGGYEQFF
j_gene: TRBJ2-7; v_gene: TRBV19; d_gene: TRBD1; abundance: NA; CDR3nt: TGTGCCAGTAGTTCCAAACAGGGGGCCGTCTACGAGCAGTACTTC; CDR3aa: CASSSKQGAVYEQYF
j_gene: TRBJ2-5; v_gene: TRBV7-8; d_gene: NA; abundance: NA; CDR3nt: TGTGCCAGCAGCCCCTCCACAGGGATGGAGACCCAGTACTTC; CDR3aa: CASSPSTGMETQYF
j_gene: TRBJ1-1; v_gene: TRBV7-2; d_gene: NA; abundance: NA; CDR3nt: TGTGCCAGCAGCTTAGATTTGAATCCAGGAGGAGCTTTCTTT; CDR3aa: CASSLDLNPGGAFF
j_gene: TRBJ1-1; v_gene: TRBV29-1; d_gene: NA; abundance: NA; CDR3nt: TGCAGCGCTAAGGGACAAACGAACACTGAAGCTTTCTTT; CDR3aa: CSAKGQTNTEAFF
j_gene: TRBJ2-7; v_gene: TRBV20-1; d_gene: TRBD2; abundance: NA; CDR3nt: TGCAGTGCTGTTCCGGGACTAGCTATCGGGCAGTACTTC; CDR3aa: CSAVPGLAIGQYF
j_gene: TRBJ2-5; v_gene: TRBV20-1; d_gene: NA; abundance: NA; CDR3nt: TGCAGTGCTAGAGATCCCTGGAGACAAGAGACCCAGTACTTC; CDR3aa: CSARDPWRQETQYF
j_gene: TRBJ2-3; v_gene: TRBV5-5; d_gene: TRBD2; abundance: NA; CDR3nt: TGTGCCAGCAGGTACCGGGCAGCGGGATCCACAGATACGCAGTATTTT; CDR3aa: CASRYRAAGSTDTQYF
j_gene: TRBJ1-2; v_gene: TRBV20-1; d_gene: NA; abundance: few; CDR3nt: TGCAGTGCTCGGGGCTACACCTTC; CDR3aa: CSARGYTF
j_gene: TRBJ2-7; v_gene: TRBV20-1; d_gene: TRBD1; abundance: NA; CDR3nt: TGCAGTGCTAGTCCCGGGACAGGGGAGAACGAGCAGTACTTC; CDR3aa: CSASPGTGENEQYF
j_gene: TRBJ1-1; v_gene: TRBV20-1; d_gene: NA; abundance: NA; CDR3nt: TGCAGTGCTAGAGATAGCCGGAGGACTGAAGCTTTCTTT; CDR3aa: CSARDSRRTEAFF
j_gene: TRBJ2-1; v_gene: TRBV12-3/TRBV12-4; d_gene: NA; abundance: few; CDR3nt: TGTGCCAGCAGCTCCGGGGGATTCTACAATGAGCAGTTCTTC; CDR3aa: CASSSGGFYNEQFF
j_gene: TRBJ2-7; v_gene: TRBV12-5; d_gene: TRBD1; abundance: NA; CDR3nt: TGTGCTAGTGGTTTGCCCCTGGGACAGTCCTACGAGCAGTACTTC; CDR3aa: CASGLPLGQSYEQYF
j_gene: TRBJ2-6; v_gene: TRBV7-6; d_gene: TRBD2; abundance: NA; CDR3nt: TGTGCCAGCAGCCAGGGTCCTGGGGGGGTGTCTGGGGCCAACGTCCTGACTTTC; CDR3aa: CASSQGPGGVSGANVLTF
j_gene: TRBJ2-5; v_gene: TRBV29-1; d_gene: TRBD2; abundance: NA; CDR3nt: TGCAGCTCGGGAGCGGGAGGGCAAGAGACCCAGTACTTC; CDR3aa: CSSGAGGQETQYF
j_gene: TRBJ2-1; v_gene: TRBV20-1; d_gene: NA; abundance: NA; CDR3nt: TGCAGTGCTAGAGATAGTGGTAAGAATGAGCAGTTCTTC; CDR3aa: CSARDSGKNEQFF
j_gene: TRBJ2-2; v_gene: TRBV5-4; d_gene: NA; abundance: NA; CDR3nt: TGTGCCAGCAGCCGGATTGCAGATACGAACACCGGGGAGCTGTTTTTT; CDR3aa: CASSRIADTNTGELFF
j_gene: TRBJ2-3; v_gene: TRBV2; d_gene: NA; abundance: NA; CDR3nt: TGTGCCAGCGGGGACTTCACAGATACGCAGTATTTT; CDR3aa: CASGDFTDTQYF
j_gene: TRBJ2-6; v_gene: TRBV28; d_gene: TRBD2; abundance: NA; CDR3nt: TGTGCCTCTCGGGGAGGGAGCTCTGGGGCCAACGTCCTGACTTTC; CDR3aa: CASRGGSSGANVLTF
j_gene: TRBJ2-1; v_gene: TRBV4-2; d_gene: TRBD2; abundance: NA; CDR3nt: TGTGCCAGCAGACAAGGTACGGGAGGGTACAATGAGCAGTTCTTC; CDR3aa: CASRQGTGGYNEQFF
j_gene: TRBJ2-7; v_gene: TRBV20-1; d_gene: NA; abundance: NA; CDR3nt: TGCAGTGCTAAGGGGACTTTGAGCTCCTACGAGCAGTACTTC; CDR3aa: CSAKGTLSSYEQYF
j_gene: TRBJ2-2; v_gene: TRBV14; d_gene: NA; abundance: NA; CDR3nt: TGTGCCAGCAGCCGCGGGACAGCCCAGAACACCGGGGAGCTGTTTTTT; CDR3aa: CASSRGTAQNTGELFF
j_gene: TRBJ2-1; v_gene: TRBV18; d_gene: NA; abundance: NA; CDR3nt: TGTGCCAGCTCACCCCTTCAGGGCCCAGGAGTCAATGAGCAGTTCTTC; CDR3aa: CASSPLQGPGVNEQFF
j_gene: TRBJ1-2; v_gene: TRBV6-6; d_gene: NA; abundance: NA; CDR3nt: TGTGCCAGCATCGGGGTGGCAGGGGTTGGCTACACCTTC; CDR3aa: CASIGVAGVGYTF
j_gene: TRBJ2-7; v_gene: TRBV6-2/TRBV6-3; d_gene: TRBD2; abundance: NA; CDR3nt: TGTGCCATCTCGGGACTAGCGATCTCTCGGACCTACGAGCAGTACTTC; CDR3aa: CAISGLAISRTYEQYF
j_gene: TRBJ1-2; v_gene: TRBV20-1; d_gene: NA; abundance: NA; CDR3nt: TGCAGTGCGTCTCAGGGGAACGGCTACACCTTC; CDR3aa: CSASQGNGYTF
j_gene: TRBJ1-2; v_gene: TRBV24-1; d_gene: NA; abundance: NA; CDR3nt: TGTGCCACCAGTGAAGGGGGTAGCTACACCTTC; CDR3aa: CATSEGGSYTF
j_gene: TRBJ1-5; v_gene: TRBV7-2; d_gene: TRBD1; abundance: NA; CDR3nt: TGTGCCAGCAGTTATGCAGGCAGGGGGGAGCCCCAGCATTTT; CDR3aa: CASSYAGRGEPQHF
j_gene: TRBJ2-3; v_gene: TRBV20-1; d_gene: NA; abundance: NA; CDR3nt: TGCAGTGCTAGAGAGCGAGCAGATACGCAGTATTTT; CDR3aa: CSARERADTQYF
j_gene: TRBJ2-7; v_gene: TRBV6-5; d_gene: TRBD1; abundance: NA; CDR3nt: TGTGCCAGCAGTCACGACCCCGGGACAGCATACGAGCAGTACTTC; CDR3aa: CASSHDPGTAYEQYF
j_gene: TRBJ1-5; v_gene: TRBV28; d_gene: TRBD1; abundance: once; CDR3nt: TGTGCCATCAGGACAGGGGGCGAGTCCCAGCCCCAGCATTTT; CDR3aa: CAIRTGGESQPQHF
j_gene: TRBJ1-2; v_gene: TRBV7-3; d_gene: TRBD1; abundance: few; CDR3nt: TGTGCCAGCAGCGAGACAGGGGGCTATGGCTACACCTTC; CDR3aa: CASSETGGYGYTF
j_gene: TRBJ2-7; v_gene: TRBV3-1; d_gene: TRBD2; abundance: once; CDR3nt: TGTGCCAGCAGCCTAGGGACTAGCGGGAGGAACGAGCAGTACTTC; CDR3aa: CASSLGTSGRNEQYF
j_gene: TRBJ2-1; v_gene: TRBV20-1; d_gene: TRBD2; abundance: NA; CDR3nt: TGCAGTGCTGAGCTGGGACTAGCGGAAGGGAATGAGCAGTTCTTC; CDR3aa: CSAELGLAEGNEQFF
j_gene: TRBJ2-4; v_gene: TRBV4-1; d_gene: TRBD2; abundance: NA; CDR3nt: TGCGCCAGCAGCCAAGATCTAGCGGGAGCTTTGAACATTCAGTACTTC; CDR3aa: CASSQDLAGALNIQYF
j_gene: TRBJ2-3; v_gene: TRBV27; d_gene: NA; abundance: NA; CDR3nt: TGTGCCAGCAGTTTATACAGGGCGGATACGCAGTATTTT; CDR3aa: CASSLYRADTQYF
j_gene: TRBJ2-1; v_gene: TRBV28; d_gene: NA; abundance: NA; CDR3nt: TGTGCCAGCAGTCCCATTACGTGGGGCATCTACAATGAGCAGTTCTTC; CDR3aa: CASSPITWGIYNEQFF